The sequence of this T cell receptor beta chain was determined in a study of T cell responses to AZD1222 COVID-19 vaccine. Data came from immunoSEQ multiplex PCR; TCRdb stores just in-frame clones and leaves some out. Of over 85,000 clones detected, about 90% appear once; the ten largest clones hold roughly 15%. The V gene lost 0 bases and the J gene lost 1 base, with 1 base spanning the gap. Looked up from germline, CDR1 is LGHDT and CDR2 is YNNKEL (reference sequence). The CDR3 length is 14 residues. The source was peripheral blood, collected 28 days after the second AZD1222 dose. This chain links TRBV3-1 (or the pseudogene TRBV3-2) with TRBJ1-6; D not certain. The sequence was collected from an adult who received the AZD1222 COVID-19 vaccine. Here the CDR3 reads CASSQESYNSPLHF. The CDR3 DNA sequence: TGTGCCAGCAGCCAAGAGTCCTATAATTCACCCCTCCACTTT.